Following are 15 T cell receptor beta chains from one sample sequenced in a study of CD8 T cells in ankylosing spondylitis. TCRdb recomputed calls from the 5' RACE reads with MiXCR, one row per CDR3 protein. The sample holds 36,000 or so distinct CDR3 sequences, under 15% seen once. The specimen was synovial fluid, either unsorted or a sorted T cell fraction (not recorded which). All receptors derive from a male donor with ankylosing spondylitis.

Worth noting for this clonotype: Possible read error: a much larger clone is one base away. The rearrangement joins TRBV4-2 to TRBJ2-1; D possibly corresponds to TRBD2 (6 bases). V was shortened by 4 bases and J by 2 bases, with 12 bases between the two germline ends. This CDR3 region has 15 residues. Germline V gene lookup returns CDR1 LGHNA and CDR2 YNFKEQ. The CDR3 bases are TGTGCCAGCAGCCCAACCGGGAGTCCCTACAATGAGCAGTTCTTC. Protein product: CASSPTGSPYNEQFF.

In this sample, this clonotype turned up a few times. The J gene is TRBJ2-7, the V gene TRBV7-9; the match to TRBD1 covers 8 bases. This CDR3 has 15 residues. From germline, CDR1 is SEHNR and CDR2 FQNEAQ (reference sequence). Unmatched junction bases numbered 13, after V lost 7 bases and J lost 5 bases. The CDR3 loop is CASTSSRTGFHEQYF. Here the CDR3 DNA reads TGTGCCAGCACCTCCTCGCGGACAGGGTTCCACGAGCAGTACTTC.

This chain joins TRBV28 and TRBJ2-2; 8 nucleotides line up with TRBD2. The CDR3 runs 18 residues. CDR1 and CDR2 (germline): MDHEN, SYDVKM. J was trimmed by 8 bases and V by 1 base; bases with no gene match: 15. The CDR3 DNA follows: TGTGCCAGCAGTTTATTGGCTAGCGGGTCCCTGCCGGGAGGGGAGCTGTTTTTT. Translating gives CASSLLASGSLPGGELFF.

This clonotype was recorded a few times. The chain is built from TRBV7-8 and TRBJ2-7; 9 bases are a match to TRBD1. With V trimmed by 5 bases and J by 0 bases, 11 bases remained unmatched. CDR3 size: 17 residues. Germline V gene data show CDR1 as SGHVS and CDR2 as FQNEAQ. CDR3 region: CASSLLGEGQGSYEQYF. The CDR3, as DNA: TGTGCCAGCAGCCTCCTGGGGGAGGGACAGGGCTCCTACGAGCAGTACTTC.

This chain joins TRBV11-2 and TRBJ2-7, with D unresolved. Trimming stripped 0 bases from V and 5 bases from J, with 17 bases between. Germline CDR1 reads SGHAT; CDR2 reads FQNNGV. The CDR3 spans 16 residues. The CDR3 sequence: CASSLEGSVTKDEQYF. In nucleotides, the CDR3 is TGTGCCAGCAGCTTAGAGGGTTCGGTCACCAAGGACGAGCAGTACTTC.

The V call is TRBV29-1, the J call TRBJ2-2; 9 positions match TRBD2. V dropped 3 bases and J dropped 5; count of bases not matched to a gene: 10. Germline V lookup: CDR1 SQVTM, CDR2 ANQGSEA. The CDR3 totals 16 residues. The CDR3: CSVDLGLAGRTGELFF. The DNA for the CDR3 is TGCAGCGTTGATTTGGGCCTAGCGGGGAGGACCGGGGAGCTGTTTTTT.

This clonotype was found a few times. The chain carries TRBV4-3 and TRBJ2-2, with 8 bases matching TRBD1. Germline lookup yields CDR1 LGHNA and CDR2 YSLEER. Germline trimming cut 2 bases from V and 6 bases from J; bases unmatched to any gene: 5. The CDR3 is 15 residues long. Here the CDR3 reads CASSQWTGSAGELFF. CDR3 nucleotides: TGCGCCAGCAGCCAATGGACAGGGTCCGCCGGGGAGCTGTTTTTT.

This clonotype has a count of ten or more. The rearrangement joins TRBV27 to TRBJ2-1; the D is unclear. CDR1 MNHEY and CDR2 SMNVEV come from the germline V gene (reference sequence). This CDR3 has 12 residues. V was pared by 7 bases and J by 0 bases, with 4 bases between. The CDR3, as DNA: TGTGCCAGCAAGAGCTCCTACAATGAGCAGTTCTTC. Translated: CASKSSYNEQFF.

This clonotype was seen many times. V is TRBV6-5 and J is TRBJ1-1; D call uncertain. The CDR3 loop spans 13 amino acids. Germline assignment: CDR1 MNHEY and CDR2 SVGAGI. Trimming shortened V by 0 bases and J by 11 bases, and 13 bases separated the two germline ends. The CDR3 DNA reads as TGTGCCAGCAGTTACTCGAGAGGACCAGAGGCTTTCTTT. Encoded protein: CASSYSRGPEAFF.

This clonotype was recorded at least ten times. This chain uses TRBV5-1 with TRBJ1-1; a weak D match, TRBD1 (6 bases). CDR3 length: 14 residues. Germline V gene lookup returns CDR1 SGHRS and CDR2 YFSETQ. Trimming left V 3 bases short and J 4 bases short, with 13 bases between. CDR3: CASSYSGGPTEAFF. The DNA for the CDR3 is TGCGCCAGCAGCTACTCGGGGGGGCCCACTGAAGCTTTCTTT.

J is TRBJ2-1 and V is TRBV19, with D uncertain. Germline lookup yields CDR1 LNHDA and CDR2 SQIVND (reference sequence). The V gene lost 3 bases and the J gene lost 0 bases, with 9 bases spanning the gap. This CDR3 comprises 15 residues. CDR3 DNA: TGTGCCAGTAGTATGGGCGGCAGCTCCTACAATGAGCAGTTCTTC. Protein product: CASSMGGSSYNEQFF. Looking up the rest from reference TRBV19 and TRBJ2-1 gives the full variable domain: DGGITQSPKYLFRKEGQNVTLSCEQNLNHDAMYWYRQDPGQGLRLIYYSQIVNDFQKGDIAEGYSVSREKKESFPLTVTSAQKNPTAFYLCASSMGGSSYNEQFFGPGTRLTVL.

This clonotype was seen a handful of times. The V and J genes are TRBV18 and TRBJ1-5; D unresolved. This CDR3 comprises 14 residues. The V end lost 3 bases, the J end lost 4 bases, and 10 bases lay between the germline ends. CDR1 is KGHSH and CDR2 is LQKENI in the germline V gene. Written as DNA, the CDR3 is TGTGCCAGCTCACCCGACATGGGGAATCAGCCCCAGCATTTT. Protein product: CASSPDMGNQPQHF.

In this sample, this clonotype turned up many times. The chain links TRBV4-2 to TRBJ1-5; 11 bases match TRBD1. The J segment lost 7 bases and the V segment lost 0 bases, leaving 2 bases of the junction unmatched. Germline CDR1 reads LGHNA; CDR2 reads YNFKEQ. This CDR3 is built from 15 residues. In DNA form, the CDR3 reads TGTGCCAGCAGCCAAGAGGGACAGGGGGGGCAGCCCCAGCATTTT. This translates into CASSQEGQGGQPQHF.

The rearrangement links TRBV5-4 to TRBJ1-4, with D perhaps TRBD1 (5 bases). V lost 2 bases and J lost 5, with 10 bases in between. Germline CDR1 SGHNT, CDR2 YYREEE (reference sequence). The CDR3 is 14 amino acids. CDR3 nucleotide sequence: TGTGCCAGCAGCTTATGGGGGGAGAATGAAAAACTGTTTTTT. This encodes CASSLWGENEKLFF.

This clonotype appeared many times. This chain connects TRBV11-2 to TRBJ2-3, with 8 bases fitting TRBD2. The junction had 15 bases not matched to a gene; V was cut back by 7 bases and J by 0 bases. The CDR3 has 18 amino acids. Per germline, CDR1 SGHAT and CDR2 FQNNGV. DNA for the CDR3: TGTGCCAGCAACGCTTCTCCTAGCGGGCCGTTCAGCACAGATACGCAGTATTTT. This codes for CASNASPSGPFSTDTQYF.